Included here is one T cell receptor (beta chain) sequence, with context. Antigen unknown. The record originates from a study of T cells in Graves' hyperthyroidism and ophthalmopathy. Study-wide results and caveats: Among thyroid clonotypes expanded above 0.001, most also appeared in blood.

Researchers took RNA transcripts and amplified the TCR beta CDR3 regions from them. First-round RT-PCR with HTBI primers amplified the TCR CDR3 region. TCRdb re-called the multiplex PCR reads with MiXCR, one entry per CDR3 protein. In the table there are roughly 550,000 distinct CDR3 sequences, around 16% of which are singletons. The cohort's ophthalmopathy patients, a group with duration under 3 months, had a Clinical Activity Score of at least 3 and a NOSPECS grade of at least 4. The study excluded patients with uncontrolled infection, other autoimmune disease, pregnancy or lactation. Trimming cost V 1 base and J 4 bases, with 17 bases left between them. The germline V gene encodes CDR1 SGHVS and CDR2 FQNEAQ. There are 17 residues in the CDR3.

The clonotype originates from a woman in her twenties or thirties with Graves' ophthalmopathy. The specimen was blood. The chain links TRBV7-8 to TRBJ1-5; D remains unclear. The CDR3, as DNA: TGTGCCAGCAGCTTAGGTCACAGAACGATGATGAATCAGCCCCAGCATTTT. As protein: CASSLGHRTMMNQPQHF. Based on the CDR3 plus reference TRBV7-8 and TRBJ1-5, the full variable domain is GAGVSQSPRYKVAKRGQDVALRCDPISGHVSLFWYQQALGQGPEFLTYFQNEAQLDKSGLPSDRFFAERPEGSVSTLKIQRTQQEDSAVYLCASSLGHRTMMNQPQHFGDGTRLSIL.